What follows describes a single TCR beta chain. This clonotype was seen repeatedly, ten times or more. Its binding antigen is unknown. Within one base of it there is no much larger clone, and no base qualities were kept. A case-control design nested within a healthcare worker cohort in London, UK, was used, with weekly nasopharyngeal swab PCR tests and blood sampling performed. Between 23 and 31 March 2020, the week of the UK lockdown, healthcare workers were enrolled and then followed up weekly for as long as 16 weeks. Preparation of the library involved 5' RACE. Sequencing used a NextSeq 500. The TCR library protocol attached unique molecular identifiers to individual cDNA molecules to correct for sequencing error and PCR bias. Both TCR alpha and beta chains were sequenced, and tight co-correlation was observed between alpha and beta sequence abundances in each sample. Per the authors' processing: Decombinator V4 was used to annotate TCR sequences for V gene, J gene and CDR3. Expanded TCRs were defined as changing significantly between any two time points under a Poisson model with p below 0.0001. Abundances of TCRs were expressed as counts per million after normalisation to the total number of TCRs sequenced in each sample. VDJdb, accessed on 1 November 2021, was searched for TCRs annotated for CMV, EBV and SARS-CoV-2, and TCRs annotated for more than one antigen were excluded. The raw public data were reprocessed by TCRdb itself: fastp quality trimming at Q25, MiXCR clonotype calling, in-frame beta chains only. CDR3 protein duplicates are merged, each entry listing the most common genes and DNA. The V and J calls were determined by TCRdb, not by the authors. The sample contains about 63,000 distinct CDR3 sequences, approximately 13% of them found a single time. Roughly 4.7% of the sample lies in the top ten.

The data belong to a study of early T cells in non-severe SARS-CoV-2 infection (dated by TCRdb to the early 2020s). Broadly, across the study: TCR sequencing used bulk RNA from unsorted whole blood, so alpha and beta chains could not be paired.

Overall study results and their limits: VDJdb matching was skewed toward anti-spike CD8 responses and likely underestimated virus-specific expansions, missing private and CD4 specificities.

Material for sequencing was whole blood. The TCR comes from an adult who was a healthcare worker with PCR-confirmed SARS-CoV-2 infection or an uninfected control (not recorded which).

The nucleotides read TGTGCCAGTAGTATCGGGCGTGACTCACCCCTCCACTTT. The translation is CASSIGRDSPLHF. The chain is made from TRBV19 and TRBJ1-6; the D gene cannot be named for sure. The germline V gene (reference sequence) supplies CDR1 LNHDA and CDR2 SQIVND. Trimming costs V 3 bases and J 10 bases, and their ends lie 10 bases apart. From cysteine to phenylalanine, the CDR3 is 13 amino acids long. CDR3 DNA is the only sequence kept; it has 39 bases, read in frame from the first base.